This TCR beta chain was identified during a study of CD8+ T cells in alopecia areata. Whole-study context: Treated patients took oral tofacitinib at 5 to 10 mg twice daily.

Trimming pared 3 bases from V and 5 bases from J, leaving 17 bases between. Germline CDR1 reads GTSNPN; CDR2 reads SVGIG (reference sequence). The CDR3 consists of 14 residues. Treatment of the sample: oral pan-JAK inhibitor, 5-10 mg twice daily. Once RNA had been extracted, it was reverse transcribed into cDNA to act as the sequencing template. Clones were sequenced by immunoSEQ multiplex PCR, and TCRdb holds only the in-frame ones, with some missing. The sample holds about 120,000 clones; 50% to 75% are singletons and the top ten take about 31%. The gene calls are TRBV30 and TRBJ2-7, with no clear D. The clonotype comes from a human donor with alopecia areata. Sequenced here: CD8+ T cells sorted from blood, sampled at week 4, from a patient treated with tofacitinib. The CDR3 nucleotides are TGTGCCTGGAGCCTGCCCGCCCAAACAGACGAGCAGTACTTC. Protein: CAWSLPAQTDEQYF. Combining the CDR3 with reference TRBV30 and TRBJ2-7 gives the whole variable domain SQTIHQWPATLVQPVGSPLSLECTVEGTSNPNLYWYRQAAGRGLQLLFYSVGIGQISSEVPQNLSASRPQDRQFILSSKKLLLSDSGFYLCAWSLPAQTDEQYFGPGTRLTVT.